This record concerns one TCR beta chain sequence. Its specificity is unknown. Germline V gene lookup returns CDR1 LGHNA and CDR2 YSLEER. V was clipped by 1 base and J by 5 bases; unmatched bases: 7. The CDR3 has 16 residues. This record belongs to a study of CD8 T cells in Susac syndrome. Bulk CD8+ and CD4+ cells came from magnetic negative isolation; CD8+ TEMRA by FACS. Findings of the study overall: Individuals included in the TCR sequencing and HLA analysis were acknowledged by the study to be relatively few in number.

After extraction with the RNeasy kit, about 0.45 to 1 ug of the RNA was reverse transcribed using random hexamers. By means of immunoSEQ multiplex PCR, TCR beta CDR3 spanning 54 Vbeta and 13 Jbeta underwent amplification. TCRdb ran MiXCR on the immunoSEQ multiplex PCR reads and lists one entry per CDR3 protein. The sample yields under 250,000 distinct CDR3 sequences, around 93% seen once. This TCR derives from a human donor with Susac syndrome. The sequenced sample consisted of CD4+ T cells from PBMCs. The chain links TRBV4-3 to TRBJ2-5; TRBD2 matches 10 bases. The CDR3 protein is CASSQVGSGGDETQYF. CDR3 DNA sequence: TGCGCCAGCAGCCAAGTGGGGAGCGGGGGGGATGAGACCCAGTACTTC.